The rows below give T cell receptor beta chains drawn from one sample of a study of CD8+ T cells in alopecia areata. The repertoire was sequenced with immunoSEQ multiplex PCR; TCRdb's copy has only in-frame clones and lacks some. This table holds about 160,000 clones, approximately 65% found once. The input for sequencing was CD4+ T cells sorted from blood, taken at week 4, from a patient treated with tofacitinib. The receptors were gathered from a human donor with alopecia areata. The CDR3 runs from the conserved cysteine through the conserved F or W. Where a row states a size, it is once, few, many or the class of an expanded clone; other rows omit it.

TRBJ2-2 few TRBV14 CASSHGGFTGELFF
TRBJ2-7 - TRBV29-1 CSVVGQGAAYEQYF
TRBJ1-2 - TRBV27 CASSLLARDRANYGYTF
TRBJ2-6 - TRBV4-3 CASSHSRGGTSVGANVLTF
TRBJ1-4 few TRBV19 CASSIKALGEKLFF
TRBJ1-1 - TRBV9 CASSQRAGTEAFF
TRBJ1-2 - TRBV6-5 CASSYRRSGYGYTF
TRBJ2-7 - TRBV29-1 CSAGPGAYEQYF
TRBJ1-2 - TRBV6-5 CASSYERAGYTF
TRBJ2-6 - TRBV2 CASTAGTGTSGANVLTF
TRBJ2-7 - TRBV5-4 CASSPGSSEQYF
TRBJ1-6 - TRBV25-1 CASSEGGTSPLHF
TRBJ1-4 - TRBV29-1 CSVRQGAVGDEKLFF
TRBJ2-5 - TRBV2 CASNGGQETQYF
TRBJ2-7 once TRBV30 CAWSVSTYEQYF
TRBJ2-5 once TRBV2 CASSEALAGGGETQYF
TRBJ1-1 few TRBV9 CASSVENRASGAFF
TRBJ2-2 - TRBV29-1 CSVPDRDTGELFF
TRBJ1-1 - TRBV30 CAWGRDRNTEAFF
TRBJ2-6 once TRBV9 CASRPRGVGANVLTF
TRBJ2-7 - TRBV23-1 CASSQGNYGSEQYF
TRBJ2-3 - TRBV6-5 CASRPPDRVINTQYF
TRBJ2-2 - TRBV15 CATSRGLAGSNTGELFF
TRBJ1-5 - TRBV30 CAWSVQTGTFQPQHF
TRBJ1-6 - TRBV30 CAWSVPGQYNSPLHF
TRBJ2-7 - TRBV5-1 CASSLVVAGLYEQYF